The TCR beta chain under discussion was sequenced for a study of identical twins. General study findings and limits: Modelling approaches yielded underestimates of out-of-frame TCR alpha sharing between monozygotic twins. Conclusions relied on cross-sectional statistical analysis, not following the same donors.

Each cDNA held unique molecular identifiers, and template switching gave it a universal primer site. TCRdb redid the calling of the 5' RACE reads with MiXCR, one entry per CDR3 protein. Of 200,000 to 300,000 distinct CDR3 sequences in the sample, 8% to 11% are singletons; the top ten hold about 9%. This clonotype is categorized as medium-sized. The antigen is unknown. The junction had 7 bases not matched to a gene; V was cut back by 5 bases and J by 5 bases. The germline V gene encodes CDR1 MNHEY and CDR2 SMNVEV (reference sequence). The CDR3 length is 14 residues. All donors were healthy, and all were Caucasian.

The clonotype comes from a man in his forties or fifties in good health. This sequence joins TRBV27 and TRBJ2-7; 9 bases map to TRBD1. What was sequenced was memory T cells sorted from blood. The CDR3 bases are TGTGCCAGCAGTGTACTGGGACAGGGACACGAGCAGTACTTC. It yields the protein CASSVLGQGHEQYF.